This TCR beta chain derives from a study of shared clonotypes between healthy human individuals (dated by TCRdb to 2019 to 2021). With respect to the entire study: The cohort comprised a couple of women and a few men aged 18 to 49 years. For each donor, CD4 naive and CD4 memory were each run on three plates, CD8 naive on two plates, and CD8 memory on one plate. To estimate repertoire size and how much clonotype sharing occurs between individuals, the study deeply sequenced the blood TCR repertoires of roughly 5 healthy adults. To increase sequencing depth and limit assay-specific biases, TCR repertoire library preparation and sequencing were carried out by different laboratories using diverse techniques. Between about 0.85 and 9.5 billion PBMCs per donor were obtained by leukapheresis.

Overall study outcomes, separate from this receptor: Larger estimated clonotype richness was generally found for naive subsets than for memory subsets. Based on pairwise subsampling, the degree of clonotype sharing among donors was expected to be affected by sequencing depth. Sampling was restricted to blood, and TCR repertoires in tissue are likely to differ from TCR repertoires in blood. About 5% of naive CD4, 3.5% of naive CD8, 2.3% of memory CD4, and approximately 0.4% of memory CD8 clonotypes were shared across a few donors. The small number of donors limited the genetic and exposure-history diversity represented. Rarefaction of sorted-subset datasets indicated incomplete sequencing despite the large sequencing depth. Clonotypes shared by all four sorted-subset donors showed higher generation probabilities than non-shared clonotypes.

Worth noting for this clone: The specificity of this receptor is unknown. No much larger clone exists at a distance of one base, and base qualities are not known.

The CDR3, from cysteine to phenylalanine, totals 14 residues. Just the 42-base CDR3 DNA is kept, in frame starting at base 1. For CDR1 and CDR2, the germline V gene (reference sequence) lists MNHNY and SVGAGI. The junction carries 10 bases between V and J, which are trimmed by 7 bases and 0 bases respectively. TCR CDR3 regions were amplified from genomic DNA by multiplex PCR using the deep immunoSEQ assay. Genomic DNA extracted from each cell subset was distributed evenly over all wells of several immunoSEQ 96-well plates, and each plate served as one replicate. For sorted subsets, each replicate PCR was loaded with around 220 ng genomic DNA, equivalent to about 33,000 T cell genomes. The purified libraries were quantified using a Qubit 3.0 fluorometer, sized with a Bioanalyzer 2100, and then quantified again using the KAPA Library Quantification kit. Each immunoSEQ 96-well plate was sequenced on its own single-read 150-cycle Illumina NextSeq 550 flow cell. The study's own analysis went as follows. The immunoSEQ output contained only junctional sequences without quality scores, so filtering could not match that applied to full-length reads. Sequences were annotated with PyIR, a Python wrapper for IgBLAST v1.9, and V/J genes and CDR3 were assigned using IMGT germline references. Reads were removed for weak V/J assignments (E-value above 1e-6), missing CDR3, stop codons, out-of-frame junctions, or ambiguous translated residues. V3J clonotypes were defined by identical inferred V gene, J gene, and CDR3 amino acid sequence. To compute the percentage overlap between repertoires, the number of shared unique clonotypes was divided by the size of the smaller repertoire. Repertoire richness was assessed with RTK rarefaction, the Chao1 estimator, and Recon v2.1 estimates of unobserved clonotypes. For all TCRbeta clonotypes obtained by the gDNA method from a few donors, generation probabilities were computed with OLGA. TCRdb carries this immuneACCESS record with in-frame sequences only. Its versions omit some clonotypes, under half of them owing to an unresolved V gene in the studies checked, with the rest unexplained. That table furnishes V, J and clone size, whereas the DNA furnished D and trimming. The sample table holds hundreds of thousands of clones, of which about 74% were seen once. The top ten hold over 1.5% of the sample.

The donors were healthy, HIV-negative adults with no recently reported acute infections or vaccinations. Only Caucasian adults living in Nashville, Tennessee, USA were represented among the donors. CD4+ T cells were enriched through magnetic negative selection, after which naive cells were positively selected on CD45RA and the remaining negative fraction served as the memory subset. Blood was obtained by leukapheresis, after which PBMCs were separated by Ficoll-Histopaque density gradient centrifugation and cryopreserved in liquid nitrogen vapor phase. Purity and quantity of every magnetically sorted T cell population were checked by analytical flow cytometry. Each sorted fraction had its genomic DNA isolated and then quantified by UV absorbance on a Nanodrop 2000c.

The chain couples TRBV6-6 to TRBJ1-3, with TRBD1 as a weak D call on 5 bases. Sample: memory CD4+ T cells sorted from blood. In light of the paper, this sample's cell subset or site label describes: CD45RA-negative fraction. The source of this sequence is a woman aged 25 to 39 in good health. This receptor carries the CDR3 CASTKGSSGNTIYF. Here is the DNA: TGTGCCAGCACCAAGGGGAGCTCTGGAAACACCATATATTTT.